The 25 T cell receptor beta chains presented below share a single source sample, sequenced in a study of a mutant IDH1 vaccine in newly diagnosed glioma. Only in-frame clones appear in the TCRdb table, and some are missing; sequencing was by immunoSEQ multiplex PCR. Of about 36,000 clones listed, roughly 78% were seen once; the top ten hold about 9.1%. As to time point: baseline, week 1 (first vaccination visit). Treatment of the sample: pre-vaccination baseline after standard-of-care therapy. The source material was PBMCs, sampled from a glioma patient treated with radiotherapy, temozolomide or both. The origin of the receptors is a man aged 35 to 55 with glioma. Some clones in this sample may be carry-over from other donors' samples.

The J gene is TRBJ1-5, the V gene TRBV5-1, with a weak D call TRBD1 (5 bases). Germline lookup yields CDR1 SGHRS and CDR2 YFSETQ. This CDR3 is built from 14 residues. Between the trimmed V and J ends, which lost 1 base and 2 bases, there was a span of 7 bases. CDR3 bases: TGCGCCAGCAGCTTGCAGGGTGGCAATCAGCCCCAGCATTTT. It translates to CASSLQGGNQPQHF.

The V call is TRBV19, the J call TRBJ2-6; D gene uncertain. The length of the CDR3 is 15 residues. CDR1 and CDR2 (germline): LNHDA, SQIVND (reference sequence). V gave up 7 bases and J gave up 0 bases, with 10 bases separating them. In DNA, the CDR3 is TGTGCCAGTACCTCCAGGAACTCTGGGGCCAACGTCCTGACTTTC. Translation gives CASTSRNSGANVLTF.

The V call is TRBV19, the J call TRBJ1-1, with D possibly matching TRBD1 (5 bases). The CDR3 has 14 amino acids. V was clipped by 11 bases and J by 4 bases, with 20 bases between them. Germline CDR1 and CDR2: LNHDA and SQIVND (reference sequence). CDR3 residues: CASSRAGRGTEAFF. The CDR3 nucleotides read TGTGCCTCCTCACGCGCAGGGCGAGGCACTGAAGCTTTCTTT.

The genes are TRBV6-5 and TRBJ1-2, with D perhaps TRBD1 (5 bases). The germline V gene encodes CDR1 MNHEY and CDR2 SVGAGI. The CDR3 is 11 residues long. V gave up 6 bases and J gave up 10 bases, with 12 bases separating them. As DNA, the CDR3 is TGTGCCAGCAGCTCCGGGACTGACTACACCTTC. Protein sequence: CASSSGTDYTF.

CDR3 amino acids: CASSSIAGGVNEQFF. For the CDR3, the DNA is TGTGCCAGTAGTAGTATAGCAGGGGGAGTTAATGAGCAGTTCTTC. The genes are TRBV19 and TRBJ2-1; 7 nucleotides agree with TRBD1. The trim removed 4 bases at V and 7 bases at J, leaving 10 bases unmatched. Per the germline V gene, CDR1 is LNHDA and CDR2 is SQIVND (reference sequence). This CDR3 is 15 amino acids long.

The CDR3: CASSADRGPAYEQYF. In DNA, the CDR3 is TGTGCCAGCAGCGCCGACAGGGGGCCCGCCTACGAGCAGTACTTC. The chain employs TRBV7-2 and TRBJ2-7, with 10 positions matching TRBD1. This CDR3 is built from 15 residues. CDR1 SGHTA and CDR2 FQGNSA come from the germline V gene. V was clipped by 5 bases and J by 2 bases; unmatched bases: 6.

The chain joins TRBV7-8 to TRBJ2-5; possible D gene TRBD1, 6 bases. This CDR3 is 12 amino acids long. Germline V lookup: CDR1 SGHVS, CDR2 FQNEAQ. V gave up 5 bases and J gave up 4 bases, with 8 bases separating them. The CDR3 loop reads CASSRTVETQYF. The DNA of the CDR3 is TGTGCCAGCAGCCGGACAGTAGAGACCCAGTACTTC. Drawing the rest from reference TRBV7-8 and TRBJ2-5, the complete variable domain is GAGVSQSPRYKVAKRGQDVALRCDPISGHVSLFWYQQALGQGPEFLTYFQNEAQLDKSGLPSDRFFAERPEGSVSTLKIQRTQQEDSAVYLCASSRTVETQYFGPGTRLLVL.

This rearrangement joins TRBV10-1 to TRBJ2-1; maybe TRBD2 (6 bases). The germline V gene has CDR1 WNHNN and CDR2 SYGVQD (reference sequence). Trimming removed 4 bases at V and 5 bases at J, with 9 bases between. This CDR3 is built from 13 residues. This chain's CDR3 is CASSARGNNEQFF. CDR3 coding DNA: TGCGCCAGCAGTGCCCGGGGGAACAATGAGCAGTTCTTC.

In its sample, this clone was seen once. The V call is TRBV15, the J call TRBJ2-2; a possible D gene is TRBD1 (5 bases). Germline CDR1 and CDR2: LNHNV and YYDKDF (reference sequence). The CDR3 is 13 residues long. V was cut by 0 bases and J by 7 bases, with 6 bases left in between. The CDR3 region is CATSRDQGGELFF. For the CDR3, the DNA is TGTGCCACCAGCAGAGATCAGGGCGGGGAGCTGTTTTTT.

The chain has TRBV19 and TRBJ1-1; D unresolved. This CDR3 has 13 amino acids. CDR1 is LNHDA, CDR2 SQIVND, per germline (reference sequence). Trimming left V 7 bases short and J 2 bases short, with 11 bases between. The CDR3 here is CASTGDGNTEAFF. CDR3 bases: TGTGCCAGTACCGGGGATGGAAACACTGAAGCTTTCTTT.

The chain recombines TRBV6-1 with TRBJ1-5; TRBD1 aligns across 10 bases. CDR3 length: 18 residues. Germline V gene data show CDR1 as MNHNS and CDR2 as SASEGT. V dropped 1 base and J dropped 2; count of bases not matched to a gene: 8. The CDR3 DNA reads TGTGCCAGCAGTGAAGTAACTGGGACAGGGGCTGGCAATCAGCCCCAGCATTTT. This codes for CASSEVTGTGAGNQPQHF.

This clone was detected only a few times. The J gene is TRBJ1-5, the V gene TRBV5-1; no clear D gene. The germline CDR1 and CDR2 sequences are SGHRS and YFSETQ. The CDR3 is 13 residues long. V dropped 2 bases and J dropped 3 bases, with 6 bases sitting between them. CDR3 sequence reads: CASSFGVNQPQHF. CDR3 DNA: TGCGCCAGCAGCTTCGGGGTCAATCAGCCCCAGCATTTT.

The chain combines TRBV5-1 with TRBJ1-3; 7 bases map to TRBD1. The CDR3 is 14 amino acids. The junction had 3 bases not matched to a gene; V was cut back by 4 bases and J by 2 bases. Per germline, CDR1 SGHRS and CDR2 YFSETQ. CDR3 nucleotide sequence: TGCGCCAGCAGCCCCGACAGGGCTGGAAACACCATATATTTT. As protein: CASSPDRAGNTIYF.

This clone was seen only a few times. The gene calls are TRBV30 and TRBJ1-3, with D hard to call. The CDR3 runs to 12 residues. Looked up from germline, CDR1 is GTSNPN and CDR2 is SVGIG (reference sequence). V lost 7 bases and J lost 4, with 11 bases in between. The CDR3 coding sequence is TGTGCCTTCACGAGTCCCGGAAACACCATATATTTT. Translated, it gives CAFTSPGNTIYF.

The gene calls are TRBV7-6 and TRBJ1-1; D remains ambiguous. Germline CDR1 is SGHVS and CDR2 is FNYEAQ. With 6 bases removed from V and 1 base from J, the gap between germline ends came to 9 bases. The CDR3 consists of 13 residues. In nucleotides, the CDR3 is TGTGCCAGCAGTAACTGGGAGAACACTGAAGCTTTCTTT. Translating it yields CASSNWENTEAFF.

In nucleotides, the CDR3 is TGCAGCGCTGGAGGGTTGGGGATATCAAGGAACTACGAGCAGTACTTC. Translating it yields CSAGGLGISRNYEQYF. The V call is TRBV29-1, the J call TRBJ2-7; D possibly corresponds to TRBD2 (6 bases). The CDR3 is 16 amino acids. V gave up 7 bases and J gave up 3 bases, with 25 bases separating them. The germline CDR1 and CDR2 sequences are SQVTM and ANQGSEA.

The chain joins TRBV5-4 to TRBJ1-6; 11 bases are a match to TRBD1. Germline CDR1 and CDR2: SGHNT and YYREEE (reference sequence). CDR3 length equals 14 residues. J gave up 9 bases and V 3 bases, and 2 bases lay outside the gene matches. CDR3 amino acids: CASSSGTGGSPLHF. The CDR3, as DNA: TGTGCCAGCAGCTCGGGGACAGGGGGTTCACCCCTCCACTTT.

The rearrangement uses TRBV19 and TRBJ2-2; 14 positions match TRBD2. The CDR3 covers 16 residues. Looked up from germline, CDR1 is LNHDA and CDR2 is SQIVND (reference sequence). The V and J ends lost 5 bases and 6 bases, in that order; junction bases with no gene match: 5. The CDR3 DNA follows: TGTGCCAGTAGTCGACTAGCGGGGGGGCGATCCGGGGAGCTGTTTTTT. Translation: CASSRLAGGRSGELFF.

J is TRBJ2-7 and V is TRBV4-2; D possibly corresponds to TRBD2 (7 bases). Germline V gene sequence: CDR1 LGHNA, CDR2 YNFKEQ. With 8 bases removed from V and 7 bases from J, the gap between germline ends came to 24 bases. This CDR3 has 15 residues. CDR3 in amino acids: CASSLSGGPPGEQYF. For the CDR3, the DNA is TGTGCCAGCTCCCTCTCGGGGGGCCCCCCCGGAGAGCAGTACTTC.

This chain joins TRBV20-1 and TRBJ2-1; D gene ambiguous. This CDR3 comprises 11 residues. CDR1 DFQATT and CDR2 SNEGSKA come from the germline V gene (reference sequence). Trimming stripped 2 bases from V and 7 bases from J, with 6 bases between. The CDR3 spells CSARRNNEQFF. In DNA form, the CDR3 reads TGCAGTGCTAGACGGAATAATGAGCAGTTCTTC.

The J gene is TRBJ1-1, the V gene TRBV25-1; TRBD1 matches at 7 bases. CDR1 is MGHDK, CDR2 SYGVNS, per germline. Trimming removed 2 bases from V and 3 bases from J; junction bases left unmatched: 9. This CDR3 region has 16 residues. The CDR3 is CASSERGPFVDTEAFF. CDR3 in DNA: TGTGCCAGCAGTGAAAGGGGGCCTTTTGTCGACACTGAAGCTTTCTTT.

The chain combines TRBV19 with TRBJ1-4; 8 bases agree with TRBD1. This CDR3 is built from 16 residues. After removal of 4 bases from V and 0 bases from J, the junction contained 4 bases not matched to a gene. Germline assignment: CDR1 LNHDA and CDR2 SQIVND (reference sequence). The CDR3 spells CASSKDRAATNEKLFF. The CDR3 DNA reads TGTGCCAGTAGTAAGGACAGGGCCGCAACTAATGAAAAACTGTTTTTT. The whole variable domain, remainder taken from reference TRBV19 and TRBJ1-4, is DGGITQSPKYLFRKEGQNVTLSCEQNLNHDAMYWYRQDPGQGLRLIYYSQIVNDFQKGDIAEGYSVSREKKESFPLTVTSAQKNPTAFYLCASSKDRAATNEKLFFGSGTQLSVL.

The rearrangement joins TRBV6-5 to TRBJ1-5; no firm D call. The CDR3 loop spans 13 amino acids. Per germline, CDR1 MNHEY and CDR2 SVGAGI. The ends were cut back, 6 bases at V and 5 bases at J, with 11 bases in the middle. The chain's CDR3 is CASSLFRDQPQHF. The CDR3 DNA is TGTGCCAGCAGCCTATTCAGAGATCAGCCCCAGCATTTT.

This chain connects TRBV9 to TRBJ1-1; D gene unclear. There are 14 residues in the CDR3. Germline V gene sequence: CDR1 SGDLS, CDR2 YYNGEE. V was clipped by 0 bases and J by 5 bases, with 11 bases between them. The CDR3 sequence: CASSVVGEGTEAFF. The CDR3 region has the DNA TGTGCCAGCAGCGTAGTAGGTGAGGGAACTGAAGCTTTCTTT.

The chain has TRBV5-1 and TRBJ1-6; 10 bases map to TRBD1. Per the germline V gene, CDR1 is SGHRS and CDR2 is YFSETQ. The CDR3 is made up of 17 amino acids. V lost 4 bases and J lost 0; bases outside the gene matches: 4. The DNA for the CDR3 is TGCGCCAGCAGCGCGGGACAGGGGAGCTCCTATAATTCACCCCTCCACTTT. This sequence encodes CASSAGQGSSYNSPLHF.